The source of this TCR beta chain is a study of blood T cell repertoires in COVID-19. Study details: Specimens from acute and convalescent COVID-19 originated in the United States, Italy and Spain. From T cells, B-cell-depleted T cells, or PBMCs came the material, which was cDNA or gDNA.

Participants were aged roughly 18 to 90 years, lived in around 22 US areas, and enrolled virtually. Symptom resolution, clearance, or two negative PCRs marked donors in Cohort 3 as recovered. Only in-frame clones appear in the TCRdb table, and some are missing; sequencing was by immunoSEQ multiplex PCR. The repertoire holds a few hundred thousand clones, with 80% to 90% as singletons. The receptor was derived from a man aged 25-40 years who had recovered from COVID-19. Material for sequencing was PBMCs or T cells enriched from blood (not recorded which).

Written as DNA, the CDR3 is TGTGCCAGCAGCCGAGGCCGCGGTGGCTACACCTTC. It encodes CASSRGRGGYTF. This chain links TRBV6-5 with TRBJ1-2; D not resolved. Trimming left V 6 bases short and J 7 bases short, with 12 bases between. From germline, CDR1 is MNHEY and CDR2 SVGAGI. The CDR3 covers 12 residues.